This T cell receptor beta chain originates from a study of blood T cells in healthy people across ages. The CDR3 spans 13 residues. Germline-derived CDR1 and CDR2 are MNHEY and SMNVEV (reference sequence). V dropped 0 bases and J dropped 6 bases, with 8 bases sitting between them. A few counts support this clonotype. Together with a sample-barcoded 5' primer, a J-beta primer mix was included in a second PCR lasting about 6 to 11 cycles. One entry per CDR3 protein, called by TCRdb with MiXCR from the 5' RACE reads. The profile shows more than 1 million distinct CDR3 sequences, 35% to 55% of them singletons. No fewer than 6 million PBMCs went into each sample.

What was sequenced was blood. The chain combines TRBV27 with TRBJ1-1, with unresolved D. The sequence came from a woman aged 55-69 years in good health. The chain's CDR3 is CASSLSLGSEAFF. The DNA for the CDR3 is TGTGCCAGCAGTTTATCCTTGGGTTCTGAAGCTTTCTTT.